The entry that follows covers one TCR beta chain sequence. RNA transcripts served as the template for amplifying TCR beta CDR3 regions. TCR CDR3 regions were first amplified by RT-PCR with HTBI primers. TCRdb reanalysed the multiplex PCR reads using MiXCR and keeps one entry per CDR3 protein. Here the sample spans hundreds of thousands of distinct CDR3 sequences, over 15% being singletons. Diagnoses were made from clinical symptoms, serum measures (thyroxine and TRAb), thyroid ultrasound and orbital computed tomography. These data originate in a study of T cells in Graves' hyperthyroidism and ophthalmopathy. The origin of this receptor is a woman under 30 with Graves' ophthalmopathy. Source material: blood.

As DNA, the CDR3 is TGTGCCAGCAGTCCCCAACCAGTCTCCTATAATTCACCCCTCCACTTT. Translated, it gives CASSPQPVSYNSPLHF. J is TRBJ1-6 and V is TRBV6-2 or TRBV6-3; D not resolved. The V gene lost 5 bases and the J gene lost 0 bases, with 11 bases spanning the gap. CDR3 length equals 16 residues. Germline-derived CDR1 and CDR2 are MNHEY and SVGEGT.